Sequencing of this T cell receptor beta chain was carried out in a study of T cell clones after liver transplantation. This clone has just one count. Germline and junction disagree at one end, which may indicate a read error. The repertoire was sequenced with immunoSEQ multiplex PCR; TCRdb's copy has only in-frame clones and lacks some. The profile shows around 71,000 clones, roughly 80% of them singletons. Germline assignment: CDR1 SQVTM and CDR2 ANQGSEA. The length of the CDR3 is 15 residues. Sequenced here: CD4+ T cells from blood, sampled 12 months after liver transplant. The rearrangement links TRBV29-1 to TRBJ2-5; TRBD1 matches at 11 bases. The TCR originated in a human patient who received a liver transplant. Some T cells may arise from the graft donor. The DNA for the CDR3 is TGCAGCGTTAAAGACGGGACAGGGGGATTAGAGACCCAGTACTTC. This sequence encodes CSVKDGTGGLETQYF. Filled out from reference TRBV29-1 and TRBJ2-5, the complete variable domain reads SAVISQKPSRDICQRGTSLTIQCQVDSQVTMMFWYRQQPGQSLTLIATANQGSEATYESGFVIDKFPISRPNLTFSTLTVSNMSPEDSSIYLCSVKDGTGGLETQYFGPGTRLLVL.